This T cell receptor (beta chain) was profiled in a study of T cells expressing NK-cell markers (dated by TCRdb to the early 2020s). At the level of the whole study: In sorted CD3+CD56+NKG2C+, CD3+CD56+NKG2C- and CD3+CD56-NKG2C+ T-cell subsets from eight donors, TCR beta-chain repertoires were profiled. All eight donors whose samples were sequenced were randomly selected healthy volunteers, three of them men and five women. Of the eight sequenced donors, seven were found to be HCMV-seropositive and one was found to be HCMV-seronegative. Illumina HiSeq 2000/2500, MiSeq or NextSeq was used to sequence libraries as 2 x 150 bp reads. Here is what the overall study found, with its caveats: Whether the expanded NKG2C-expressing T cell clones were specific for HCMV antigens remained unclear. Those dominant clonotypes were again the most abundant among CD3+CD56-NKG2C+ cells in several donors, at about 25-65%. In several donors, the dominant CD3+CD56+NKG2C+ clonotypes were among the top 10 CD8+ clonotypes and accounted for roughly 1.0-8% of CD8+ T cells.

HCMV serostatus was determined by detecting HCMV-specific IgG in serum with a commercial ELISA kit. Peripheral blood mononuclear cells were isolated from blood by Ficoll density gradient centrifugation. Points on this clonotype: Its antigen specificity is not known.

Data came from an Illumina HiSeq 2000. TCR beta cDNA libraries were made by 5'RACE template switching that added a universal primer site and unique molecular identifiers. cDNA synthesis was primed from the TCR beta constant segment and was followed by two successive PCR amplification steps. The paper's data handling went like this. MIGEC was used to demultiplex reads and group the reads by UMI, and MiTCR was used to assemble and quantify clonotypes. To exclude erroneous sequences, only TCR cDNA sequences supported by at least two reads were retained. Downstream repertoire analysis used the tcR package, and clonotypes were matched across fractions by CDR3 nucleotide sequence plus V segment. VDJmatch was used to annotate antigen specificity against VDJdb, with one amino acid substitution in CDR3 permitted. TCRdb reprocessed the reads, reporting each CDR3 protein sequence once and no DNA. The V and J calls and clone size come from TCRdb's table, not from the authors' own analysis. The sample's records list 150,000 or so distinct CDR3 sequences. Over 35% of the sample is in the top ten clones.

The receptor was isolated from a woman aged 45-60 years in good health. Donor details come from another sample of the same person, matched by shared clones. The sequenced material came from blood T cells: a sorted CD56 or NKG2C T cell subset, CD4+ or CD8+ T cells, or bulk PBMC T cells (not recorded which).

The CDR3 is CANPGGLAYNEQFF. The V gene is TRBV7-2 and the J gene is TRBJ2-1; the D gene TCRdb calls, TRBD2, cannot be checked with no DNA. The germline V gene supplies CDR1 SGHTA and CDR2 FQGNSA. Counted from cysteine to phenylalanine, this CDR3 has 14 amino acids. DNA is not recorded here.